This entry features one T cell receptor beta chain sequence. From germline, CDR1 is MGHRA and CDR2 YSYEKL. V dropped 1 base and J dropped 2; count of bases not matched to a gene: 9. The CDR3 runs 17 residues. These data are taken from a study of shared clonotypes between healthy human individuals. CD45RO-negative cells were positively selected for CCR7, leaving out terminally differentiated effector memory CD45RA+ cells. Some clones are missing from TCRdb's copy, which holds only in-frame ones; the method was immunoSEQ multiplex PCR. This table has under 1 million clones, roughly 96% appearing once. V is TRBV4-1 and J is TRBJ2-7, with 9 bases aligning to TRBD2. Sequencing input: naive CD8+ T cells sorted from blood. This receptor was identified in a man between 25 and 39 years old in good health. The CDR3 reads CASSQGLRTSAAYEQYF. The CDR3 region has the DNA TGCGCCAGCAGCCAAGGTCTCAGGACTAGCGCAGCCTACGAGCAGTACTTC.